This entry lists 5 T cell receptor beta chains sequenced from one sample in a study of blood T cell repertoires in COVID-19. The table came from immunoSEQ multiplex PCR; TCRdb's copy has only in-frame clones and leaves some out. This table has fewer than 150,000 clones, 65% to 90% appearing once. The sequenced material came from peripheral blood. All receptors come from a man aged 50-60 years with acute or convalescent COVID-19.

V gene TRBV7-9 combines with J gene TRBJ1-2, with no clear D. This CDR3 spans 13 amino acids. The V and J ends lost 1 base and 8 bases respectively, with 11 bases between them. Germline V gives CDR1 SEHNR, CDR2 FQNEAQ (reference sequence). Here the CDR3 reads CASSLGRLQGYTF. CDR3 DNA sequence: TGTGCCAGCAGCTTAGGCCGACTACAGGGCTACACCTTC.

The chain uses TRBV19 and TRBJ2-7; the match to TRBD2 covers 8 bases. The J segment lost 2 bases and the V segment lost 6 bases, leaving 6 bases of the junction unmatched. Germline loops: CDR1 LNHDA, CDR2 SQIVND (reference sequence). The CDR3 loop spans 14 amino acids. CDR3 in amino acids: CASSAPGGAYEQYF. The CDR3 DNA reads TGTGCCAGTAGCGCCCCCGGGGGGGCCTACGAGCAGTACTTC.

J is TRBJ2-5 and V is TRBV5-1; a possible D gene is TRBD1 (6 bases). The CDR3 runs 13 residues. Germline V gives CDR1 SGHRS, CDR2 YFSETQ. V dropped 4 bases and J dropped 5 bases, with 12 bases sitting between them. The CDR3 reads CASSLQGFETQYF. The CDR3 bases are TGCGCCAGCAGCCTACAGGGTTTTGAGACCCAGTACTTC.

The V call is TRBV6-6, the J call TRBJ2-2; 10 bases are a match to TRBD2. CDR3 length: 16 amino acids. With V trimmed by 6 bases and J by 6 bases, 10 bases remained unmatched. Germline-derived CDR1 and CDR2 are MNHNY and SVGAGI (reference sequence). The chain's CDR3 is CASSPPSGGVPGELFF. CDR3 DNA sequence: TGTGCCAGCAGCCCCCCGAGCGGGGGGGTCCCCGGGGAGCTGTTTTTT.

The chain employs TRBV28 and TRBJ2-1; D is perhaps TRBD2 (6 bases). Germline CDR1 MDHEN, CDR2 SYDVKM. The CDR3 is 15 amino acids. Trimming left V 2 bases short and J 3 bases short, with 11 bases between. The CDR3 DNA reads TGTGCCAGCAGTTTACTGGGGGAGGTCTACAATGAGCAGTTCTTC. Amino acids: CASSLLGEVYNEQFF.